This entry lists 20 T cell receptor beta chains sequenced from one sample in a study of T cells expressing NK-cell markers. Reprocessing the 5' RACE reads, TCRdb reports a single entry for every CDR3 protein and omits DNA. The listing records about 460,000 distinct CDR3 sequences. Sequencing was performed on blood T cells: a sorted CD56 or NKG2C T cell subset, CD4+ or CD8+ T cells, or bulk PBMC T cells (not recorded which). The receptors come from a woman between 45 and 60 years old in good health.

V and J are TRBV12-3 or TRBV12-4 and TRBJ1-2; as DNA is missing, the TRBD1 call by TCRdb cannot be tested. This CDR3 has 16 amino acids. This chain's CDR3 is CASSLVGQRLPYGYTF.

J is TRBJ2-1 and V is TRBV5-1; TCRdb proposes TRBD2, but this gene call is untestable without DNA. Germline CDR1 reads SGHRS; CDR2 reads YFSETQ. The CDR3 contains 18 residues. The CDR3 protein is CASSRLPVAGGAYNEQFF.

The V gene is TRBV5-1, the J gene TRBJ1-1; TCRdb outputs TRBD1, but without DNA this stays unchecked. Germline V gene lookup returns CDR1 SGHRS and CDR2 YFSETQ. The CDR3 runs 14 residues. The CDR3 reads CASAQQGWNTEAFF.

The V gene is TRBV20-1, the J gene TRBJ1-2; the D call from TCRdb, TRBD1, cannot be confirmed without DNA. The CDR3 runs to 15 residues. The germline CDR1 and CDR2 sequences are DFQATT and SNEGSKA (reference sequence). CDR3 protein: CSARDYGDRGYGYTF.

The chain joins TRBV29-1 to TRBJ1-5; the TRBD1 assignment by TCRdb is unverifiable without DNA. CDR1 and CDR2 from the germline V gene are SQVTM and ANQGSEA. The CDR3 length is 14 residues. The CDR3: CSVKLRDRNQPQHF.

The rearrangement joins TRBV20-1 to TRBJ2-5; TCRdb calls TRBD1, which cannot be checked without DNA. Germline assignment: CDR1 DFQATT and CDR2 SNEGSKA (reference sequence). This CDR3 is 13 amino acids long. CDR3 region: CSALRMRGGTQYF.

This chain uses TRBV2 with TRBJ2-5. Looked up from germline, CDR1 is SNHLY and CDR2 is FYNNEI. The CDR3 has 11 residues. This chain's CDR3 is CATELEETQYF. Looking up the rest from reference TRBV2 and TRBJ2-5 gives the full variable domain: EPEVTQTPSHQVTQMGQEVILRCVPISNHLYFYWYRQILGQKVEFLVSFYNNEISEKSEIFDDQFSVERPDGSNFTLKIRSTKLEDSAMYFCATELEETQYFGPGTRLLVL.

V gene TRBV19 combines with J gene TRBJ1-5; TCRdb proposes TRBD1, but this gene call is untestable without DNA. Germline CDR1 LNHDA, CDR2 SQIVND (reference sequence). This CDR3 is built from 15 residues. CDR3 in amino acids: CATAGTGVSNQPQHF.

The chain is built from TRBV20-1 and TRBJ1-1; the TRBD1 assignment by TCRdb is unverifiable without DNA. Germline CDR1 DFQATT, CDR2 SNEGSKA (reference sequence). This CDR3 is built from 15 residues. The CDR3: CSARGVLRGHSEAFF.

This sequence joins TRBV7-9 and TRBJ1-4; the D call of TRBD1 rests on TCRdb alone, since no DNA is present to check it. The CDR3 is made up of 12 amino acids. Germline V gene lookup returns CDR1 SEHNR and CDR2 FQNEAQ (reference sequence). Here the CDR3 reads CASSEPGQRLFF.

The chain combines TRBV5-1 with TRBJ2-1; absent DNA, TCRdb's TRBD2 call cannot be checked. CDR3 size: 15 residues. The germline gives CDR1 SGHRS, CDR2 YFSETQ. The CDR3 spells CASSPGSGLAAVQFF.

The V gene is TRBV4-1, the J gene TRBJ1-3. Per germline, CDR1 MGHRA and CDR2 YSYEKL. The CDR3 sequence is 15 residues long. CDR3 region: CASSQGTNSGNTIYF.

This chain uses TRBV4-1 with TRBJ2-7; no DNA is available, so the TRBD2 call from TCRdb remains unchecked. CDR1 and CDR2 (germline): MGHRA, YSYEKL. The CDR3 length is 18 residues. This CDR3 is CASSQGLMRREVGYEQYF.

The V gene is TRBV20-1, the J gene TRBJ2-5; without DNA, the TCRdb call of TRBD2 cannot be checked. The CDR3 is 13 residues long. Per germline, CDR1 DFQATT and CDR2 SNEGSKA (reference sequence). The CDR3 spells CSARRAVQETQYF.

The J gene is TRBJ2-2, the V gene TRBV29-1. The germline V gene has CDR1 SQVTM and CDR2 ANQGSEA. This CDR3 is 12 amino acids long. The CDR3 region is CSVDIGAGKLFF.

This sequence joins TRBV3-1 and TRBJ2-1; without DNA, the TCRdb call of TRBD2 cannot be checked. The V gene's germline CDR1 is LGHDT and CDR2 YNNKEL (reference sequence). The CDR3 spans 14 residues. CDR3 region: CASSQVGEGNEQFF.

This CDR3 reads CASSLGYSSYNEQFF. V gene TRBV7-6 combines with J gene TRBJ2-1. This CDR3 region has 15 residues. The germline CDR1 and CDR2 sequences are SGHVS and FNYEAQ. Using reference TRBV7-6 and TRBJ2-1 for the parts outside the CDR3, the full variable domain is GAGVSQSPRYKVTKRGQDVALRCDPISGHVSLYWYRQALGQGPEFLTYFNYEAQQDKSGLPNDRFSAERPEGSISTLTIQRTEQRDSAMYRCASSLGYSSYNEQFFGPGTRLTVL.

The chain recombines TRBV12-3 or TRBV12-4 with TRBJ1-2; the TCRdb call, TRBD1, lacks DNA for checking. The CDR3 runs 14 residues. CDR3 in amino acids: CASSLGPGNYGYTF.

The rearrangement joins TRBV7-8 to TRBJ2-4; TCRdb gives TRBD1 as the D gene, but with no DNA this cannot be confirmed. CDR3 length: 16 residues. Germline V gene sequence: CDR1 SGHVS, CDR2 FQNEAQ. CDR3 protein: CASSSPAPVAKNIQYF.

V is TRBV5-1 and J is TRBJ2-3; no DNA is available, so the TRBD1 call from TCRdb remains unchecked. CDR1 SGHRS and CDR2 YFSETQ come from the germline V gene. The CDR3 consists of 17 residues. The CDR3: CASSYKGTGSGTDTQYF.